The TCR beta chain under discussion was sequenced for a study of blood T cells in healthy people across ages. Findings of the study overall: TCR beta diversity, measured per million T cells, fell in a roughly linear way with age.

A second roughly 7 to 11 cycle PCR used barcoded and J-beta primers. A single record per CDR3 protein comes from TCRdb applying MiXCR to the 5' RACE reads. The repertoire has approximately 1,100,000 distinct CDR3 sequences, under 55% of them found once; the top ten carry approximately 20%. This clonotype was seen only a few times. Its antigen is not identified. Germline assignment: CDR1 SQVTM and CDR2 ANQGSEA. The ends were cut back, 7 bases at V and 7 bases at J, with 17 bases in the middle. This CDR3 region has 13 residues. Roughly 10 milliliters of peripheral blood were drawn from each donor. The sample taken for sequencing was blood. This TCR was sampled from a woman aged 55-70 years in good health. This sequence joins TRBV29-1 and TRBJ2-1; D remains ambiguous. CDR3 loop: CSELTYPRNEQFF. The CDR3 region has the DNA TGCAGCGAACTGACGTACCCTCGGAATGAGCAGTTCTTC.